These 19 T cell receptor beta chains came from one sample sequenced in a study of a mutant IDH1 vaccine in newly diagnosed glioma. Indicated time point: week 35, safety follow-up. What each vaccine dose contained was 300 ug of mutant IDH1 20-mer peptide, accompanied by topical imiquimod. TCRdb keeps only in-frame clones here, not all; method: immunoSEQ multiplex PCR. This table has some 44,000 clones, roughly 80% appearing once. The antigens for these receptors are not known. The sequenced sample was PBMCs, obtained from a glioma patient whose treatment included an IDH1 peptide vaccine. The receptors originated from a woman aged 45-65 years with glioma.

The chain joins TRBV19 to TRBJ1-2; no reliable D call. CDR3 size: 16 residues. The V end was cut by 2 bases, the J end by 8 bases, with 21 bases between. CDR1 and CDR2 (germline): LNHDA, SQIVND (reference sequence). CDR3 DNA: TGTGCCAGTAGTATATCCCTCCAGGCACTAATTGGGGGCTACACCTTC. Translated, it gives CASSISLQALIGGYTF.

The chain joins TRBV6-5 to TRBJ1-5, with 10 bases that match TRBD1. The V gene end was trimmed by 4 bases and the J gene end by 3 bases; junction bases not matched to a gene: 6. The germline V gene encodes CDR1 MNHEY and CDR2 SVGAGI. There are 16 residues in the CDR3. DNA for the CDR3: TGTGCCAGCAGTTTCTCCGGGACAGGGGCCAATCAGCCCCAGCATTTT. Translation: CASSFSGTGANQPQHF.

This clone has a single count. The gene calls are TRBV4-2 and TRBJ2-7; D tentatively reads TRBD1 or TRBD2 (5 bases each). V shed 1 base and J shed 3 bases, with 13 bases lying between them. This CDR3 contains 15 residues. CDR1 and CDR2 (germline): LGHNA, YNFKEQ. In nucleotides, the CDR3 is TGTGCCAGCAGCCAAGGGTCGGGGCTAGACTACGAGCAGTACTTC. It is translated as CASSQGSGLDYEQYF.

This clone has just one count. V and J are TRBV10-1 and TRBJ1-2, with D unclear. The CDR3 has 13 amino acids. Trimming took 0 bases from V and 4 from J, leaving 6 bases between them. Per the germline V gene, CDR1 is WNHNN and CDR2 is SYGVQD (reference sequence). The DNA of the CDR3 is TGCGCCAGCAGTGAGTCCGGGTCCTATGGCTACACCTTC. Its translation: CASSESGSYGYTF.

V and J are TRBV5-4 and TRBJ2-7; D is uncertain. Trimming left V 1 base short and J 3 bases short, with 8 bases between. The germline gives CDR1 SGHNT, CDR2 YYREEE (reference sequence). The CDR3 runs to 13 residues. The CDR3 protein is CASSLWGFYEQYF. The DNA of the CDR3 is TGTGCCAGCAGCTTGTGGGGTTTCTACGAGCAGTACTTC.

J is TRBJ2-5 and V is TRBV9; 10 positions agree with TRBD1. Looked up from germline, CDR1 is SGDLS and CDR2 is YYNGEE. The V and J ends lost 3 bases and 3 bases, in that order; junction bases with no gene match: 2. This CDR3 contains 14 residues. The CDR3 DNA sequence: TGTGCCAGCAGCGGGGGACAGGGGAAAGAGACCCAGTACTTC. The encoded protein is CASSGGQGKETQYF. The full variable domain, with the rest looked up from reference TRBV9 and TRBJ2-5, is DSGVTQTPKHLITATGQRVTLRCSPRSGDLSVYWYQQSLDQGLQFLIQYYNGEERAKGNILERFSAQQFPDLHSELNLSSLELGDSALYFCASSGGQGKETQYFGPGTRLLVL.

Written as DNA, the CDR3 is TGTGCCAGCAGTGACCGGCCGCAGAATCCCTCCTACGAGCAGTACTTC. Translated, it gives CASSDRPQNPSYEQYF. The chain has TRBV6-4 and TRBJ2-7; D remains ambiguous. V was clipped by 2 bases and J by 0 bases, with 14 bases between them. Germline V gene data show CDR1 as MRHNA and CDR2 as SNTAGT. The CDR3 has 16 amino acids.

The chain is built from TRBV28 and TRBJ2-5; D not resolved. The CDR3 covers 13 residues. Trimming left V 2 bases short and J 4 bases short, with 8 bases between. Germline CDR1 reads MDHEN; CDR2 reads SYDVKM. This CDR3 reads CASSLGRIETQYF. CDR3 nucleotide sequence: TGTGCCAGCAGTTTAGGTAGAATAGAGACCCAGTACTTC.

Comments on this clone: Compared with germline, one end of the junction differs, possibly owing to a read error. The CDR3 coding sequence is TGTGCTAGCAGCCCAGGGGGGGGACATGGGGAGACCCAGTACTTC. Translated: CASSPGGGHGETQYF. The chain links TRBV7-7 to TRBJ2-5, with D perhaps being TRBD1 or TRBD2 (7 bases each). CDR3 length: 15 amino acids. The V gene's germline CDR1 is SSHAT and CDR2 FNYEAQ (reference sequence). The variable domain in full, completed from reference TRBV7-7 and TRBJ2-5, reads GAGVSQSPRYKVTKRGQDVTLRCDPISSHATLYWYQQALGQGPEFLTYFNYEAQPDKSGLPSDRFSAERPEGSISTLTIQRTEQRDSAMYRCASSPGGGHGETQYFGPGTRLLVL.

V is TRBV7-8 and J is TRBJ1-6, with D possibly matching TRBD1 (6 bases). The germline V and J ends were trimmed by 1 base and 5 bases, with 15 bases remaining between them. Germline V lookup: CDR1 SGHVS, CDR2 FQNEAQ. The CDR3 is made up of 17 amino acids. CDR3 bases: TGTGCCAGCAGCTTAGTGGGGGGGGGCTTGAATAATTCACCCCTCCACTTT. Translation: CASSLVGGGLNNSPLHF.

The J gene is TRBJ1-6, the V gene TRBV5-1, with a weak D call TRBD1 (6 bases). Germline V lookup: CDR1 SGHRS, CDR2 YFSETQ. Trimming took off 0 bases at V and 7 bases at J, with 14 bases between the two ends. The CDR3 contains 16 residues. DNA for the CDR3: TGCGCCAGCAGCTTGGATAGGCGGGACACCAATTCACCCCTCCACTTT. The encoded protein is CASSLDRRDTNSPLHF. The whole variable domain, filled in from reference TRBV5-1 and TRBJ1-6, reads KAGVTQTPRYLIKTRGQQVTLSCSPISGHRSVSWYQQTPGQGLQFLFEYFSETQRNKGNFPGRFSGRQFSNSRSEMNVSTLELGDSALYLCASSLDRRDTNSPLHFGNGTRLTVT.

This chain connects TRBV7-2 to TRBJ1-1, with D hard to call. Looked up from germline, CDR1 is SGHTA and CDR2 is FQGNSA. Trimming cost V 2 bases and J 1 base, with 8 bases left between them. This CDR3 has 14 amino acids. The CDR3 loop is CASSLYAGNTEAFF. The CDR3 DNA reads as TGTGCCAGCAGCTTATACGCAGGGAACACTGAAGCTTTCTTT.

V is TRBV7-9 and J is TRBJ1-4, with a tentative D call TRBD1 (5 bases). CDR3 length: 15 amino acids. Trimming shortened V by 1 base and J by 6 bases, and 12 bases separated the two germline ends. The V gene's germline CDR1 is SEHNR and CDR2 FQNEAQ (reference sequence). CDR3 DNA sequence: TGTGCCAGCAGCTTAGGAAGCGGGGGGGATGAAAAACTGTTTTTT. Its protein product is CASSLGSGGDEKLFF.

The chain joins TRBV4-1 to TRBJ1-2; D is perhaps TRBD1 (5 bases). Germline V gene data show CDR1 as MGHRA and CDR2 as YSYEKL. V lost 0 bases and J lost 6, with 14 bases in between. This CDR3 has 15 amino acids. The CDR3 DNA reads TGCGCCAGCAGCCAAGATGAGGGGCTAAGGAATGGCTACACCTTC. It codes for CASSQDEGLRNGYTF.

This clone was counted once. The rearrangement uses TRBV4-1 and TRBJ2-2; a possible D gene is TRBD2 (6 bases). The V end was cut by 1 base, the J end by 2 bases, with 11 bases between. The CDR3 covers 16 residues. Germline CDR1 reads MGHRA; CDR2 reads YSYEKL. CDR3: CASSQVTGRNTGELFF. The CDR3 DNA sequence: TGCGCCAGCAGCCAAGTAACCGGGAGAAACACCGGGGAGCTGTTTTTT.

The CDR3 region has the DNA TGTGCCAGCAGCTTAAAGGCCGACAGAGCTAACTATGGCTACACCTTC. Translated: CASSLKADRANYGYTF. The J gene is TRBJ1-2, the V gene TRBV7-9, with D possibly being TRBD1 (5 bases). Trimming pared 2 bases from V and 0 bases from J, leaving 13 bases between. The CDR3 has 16 amino acids. The germline V gene encodes CDR1 SEHNR and CDR2 FQNEAQ (reference sequence).

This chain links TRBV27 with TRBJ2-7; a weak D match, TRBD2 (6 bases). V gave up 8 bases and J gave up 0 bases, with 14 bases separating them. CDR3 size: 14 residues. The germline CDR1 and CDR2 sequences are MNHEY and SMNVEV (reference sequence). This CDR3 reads CASRWRGLSYEQYF. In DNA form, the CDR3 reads TGTGCCAGCCGGTGGCGGGGTCTCTCCTACGAGCAGTACTTC.

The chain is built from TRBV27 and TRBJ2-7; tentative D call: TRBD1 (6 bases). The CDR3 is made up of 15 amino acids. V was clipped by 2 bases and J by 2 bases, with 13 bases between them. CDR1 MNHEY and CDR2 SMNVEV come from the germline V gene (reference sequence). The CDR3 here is CASSLQGLLPYEQYF. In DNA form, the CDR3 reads TGTGCCAGCAGTTTACAGGGGCTACTACCCTACGAGCAGTACTTC.

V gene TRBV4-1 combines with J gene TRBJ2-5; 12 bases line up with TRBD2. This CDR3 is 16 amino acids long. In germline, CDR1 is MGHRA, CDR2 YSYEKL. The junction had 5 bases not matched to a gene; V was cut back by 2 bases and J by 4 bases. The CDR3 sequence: CASSQTLAGGRETQYF. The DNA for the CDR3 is TGCGCCAGCAGCCAAACGCTAGCGGGGGGGCGAGAGACCCAGTACTTC.